Following are 16 T cell receptor beta chains from one sample sequenced in a study of preoperative IRX-2 immunotherapy in early breast cancer (dated by TCRdb to between 2019 and 2020). Libraries came from the immunoSEQ multiplex PCR assay. Not all clones reach the TCRdb copy of this immuneACCESS table, which keeps in-frame sequences only. Checked studies attribute under half of the gap to unresolved V genes and leave the rest unexplained. Across this sample there are around 30,000 clones, with roughly four fifths seen only once. Of the sample, 2.5% falls within the top ten clones. The treatment or condition label on this specimen signifies: preoperative locoregional IRX-2 cytokine immunotherapy. This specimen was lymph node tissue, taken from a patient treated with IRX-2 immunotherapy. The receptors come from a human donor with breast cancer.

This chain uses TRBV6-8 with TRBJ1-3, with TRBD1 matching 8 bases. The germline V gene encodes CDR1 MNHGY and CDR2 SAAAGT. This CDR3 comprises 20 residues. J was trimmed by 0 bases and V by 6 bases; bases with no gene match: 19. Written as DNA, the CDR3 is TGTGCCAGCAGGGGACGGGACAGGAGCCAGAAAATGTACTCTGGAAACACCATATATTTT. Amino acids: CASRGRDRSQKMYSGNTIYF.

The CDR3 protein is CAWGGGPSTGELFF. The CDR3 coding sequence is TGTGCTTGGGGCGGAGGTCCGAGCACCGGGGAGCTGTTTTTT. This chain connects TRBV30 to TRBJ2-2, with D perhaps being TRBD1 or TRBD2 (5 bases each). Germline V gene lookup returns CDR1 GTSNPN and CDR2 SVGIG (reference sequence). The CDR3 contains 14 residues.

In this sample, this clone turned up a few times. The chain couples TRBV28 to TRBJ1-5, with D maybe TRBD1 (5 bases). Trimming took 3 bases from V and 11 from J, leaving 14 bases between them. CDR3 length: 13 amino acids. CDR1 is MDHEN, CDR2 SYDVKM, per germline. The CDR3 coding sequence is TGTGCCAGCAGTTTGGACATCCACTGGGCCCAGCATTTT. As protein: CASSLDIHWAQHF. Drawing the rest from reference TRBV28 and TRBJ1-5, the complete variable domain is DVKVTQSSRYLVKRTGEKVFLECVQDMDHENMFWYRQDPGLGLRLIYFSYDVKMKEKGDIPEGYSVSREKKERFSLILESASTNQTSMYLCASSLDIHWAQHFGDGTRLSIL.

The rearrangement uses TRBV11-3 and TRBJ1-5, with TRBD1 as a possible D gene (5 bases). Per the germline V gene, CDR1 is SGHNT and CDR2 is YENEEA. Trimming cost V 5 bases and J 5 bases, with 22 bases left between them. The CDR3 runs to 17 residues. The CDR3 protein is CASSHYRGAANHQPQHF. CDR3 in DNA: TGTGCCAGCAGCCATTACAGAGGGGCGGCTAACCATCAGCCCCAGCATTTT.

This chain connects TRBV19 to TRBJ2-2; D ambiguous. Germline V CDR1 and CDR2: LNHDA, SQIVND (reference sequence). V lost 7 bases, J lost 2 bases, and 17 bases lay in between. This CDR3 spans 16 amino acids. CDR3: CASTPIPVINTGELFF. In DNA, the CDR3 is TGTGCCAGTACCCCGATCCCGGTAATCAACACCGGGGAGCTGTTTTTT.

The chain has TRBV19 and TRBJ1-5, with D unclear. The CDR3 runs 13 residues. CDR1 LNHDA and CDR2 SQIVND come from the germline V gene (reference sequence). Trimming took 8 bases from V and 1 from J, leaving 9 bases between them. CDR3 region: CASEGLSNQPQHF. CDR3 in DNA: TGTGCCAGTGAAGGACTGAGCAATCAGCCCCAGCATTTT.

The chain's CDR3 is CAWAFSYEQYF. The CDR3 DNA reads as TGTGCCTGGGCCTTCTCCTACGAGCAGTACTTC. The chain recombines TRBV30 with TRBJ2-7; no clear D. V shed 5 bases and J shed 0 bases, with 5 bases lying between them. The CDR3 has 11 residues. Germline values: CDR1 GTSNPN, CDR2 SVGIG (reference sequence).

The chain recombines TRBV5-1 with TRBJ1-4, with D hard to call. Between the trimmed V and J ends, which lost 1 base and 8 bases, there was a span of 15 bases. The CDR3 has 15 residues. Per germline, CDR1 SGHRS and CDR2 YFSETQ. This CDR3 is CASSLTSPPREKLFF. The CDR3 DNA reads TGCGCCAGCAGCTTGACGAGCCCTCCGCGAGAAAAACTGTTTTTT.

The count of this clone is one. Its ends do not fully match the called genes, so a read error is possible. The chain employs TRBV15 and TRBJ2-7; weak D call: TRBD1 (5 bases). The CDR3 length is 16 residues. Germline-derived CDR1 and CDR2 are LNHNV and YYDKDF (reference sequence). CDR3 DNA sequence: TGTGCCAGCAGCCCCGATGGGGCGTCATCTGCCTACGAGCAGTACTTC. It yields the protein CASSPDGASSAYEQYF. The full variable domain, with the rest looked up from reference TRBV15 and TRBJ2-7, is DAMVIQNPRYQVTQFGKPVTLSCSQTLNHNVMYWYQQKSSQAPKLLFHYYDKDFNNEADTPDNFQSRRPNTSFCFLDIRSPGLGDTAMYLCASSPDGASSAYEQYFGPGTRLTVT.

The rearrangement joins TRBV19 to TRBJ1-4, with D perhaps matching TRBD1 (5 bases). Germline CDR1 is LNHDA and CDR2 is SQIVND (reference sequence). The CDR3 length is 13 residues. V lost 8 bases, J lost 8 bases, and 15 bases lay in between. The CDR3 loop reads CASGLYGGEKLFF. The DNA for the CDR3 is TGTGCCAGTGGCCTTTATGGGGGGGAAAAACTGTTTTTT.

The gene calls are TRBV6-8 and TRBJ2-1; possibly TRBD2 for D (6 bases). Germline V gene data show CDR1 as MNHGY and CDR2 as SAAAGT. V was cut by 0 bases and J by 6 bases, with 12 bases left in between. The CDR3 length is 15 residues. CDR3 region: CASSYSSGAGNEQFF. The DNA of the CDR3 is TGTGCCAGCAGTTACTCCTCGGGAGCGGGCAATGAGCAGTTCTTC.

This clone was counted only a few times. The chain combines TRBV11-3 with TRBJ2-5; D is perhaps TRBD2 (7 bases). The germline CDR1 and CDR2 sequences are SGHNT and YENEEA. CDR3 length: 15 residues. The V gene lost 4 bases and the J gene lost 4 bases, with 16 bases spanning the gap. CDR3 DNA: TGTGCCAGCAGCTCCGGGGGGCAGCCCACAGAGACCCAGTACTTC. This gives the protein CASSSGGQPTETQYF.

The chain carries TRBV25-1 and TRBJ1-2; D gene uncertain. CDR1 and CDR2 from the germline V gene are MGHDK and SYGVNS. The CDR3 spans 14 residues. The V and J ends lost 2 bases and 4 bases respectively, with 11 bases between them. The CDR3, as DNA: TGTGCCAGCAGTGAAGACGAATCCCCCTATGGCTACACCTTC. Amino acid sequence: CASSEDESPYGYTF.

V gene TRBV27 combines with J gene TRBJ1-2; the match to TRBD1 covers 8 bases. Trimming cost V 10 bases and J 4 bases; bases outside gene matches: 14. The germline V gene encodes CDR1 MNHEY and CDR2 SMNVEV (reference sequence). This CDR3 has 15 amino acids. CDR3 protein: CAIMGKGQGIYGYTF. DNA of the CDR3: TGTGCCATCATGGGAAAAGGACAGGGAATCTATGGCTACACCTTC.

This chain uses TRBV7-2 with TRBJ1-5; tentatively, D is TRBD1 (5 bases). Trimming pared 5 bases from V and 7 bases from J, leaving 24 bases between. Germline lookup yields CDR1 SGHTA and CDR2 FQGNSA. CDR3 size: 17 residues. The CDR3 region is CASSAQEEGPGSQPQHF. As DNA, the CDR3 is TGTGCCAGCAGCGCCCAAGAAGAGGGGCCTGGGAGCCAGCCCCAGCATTTT.

This clone showed up just once. This chain connects TRBV19 to TRBJ1-6; D call uncertain. The CDR3 contains 13 residues. Trimming stripped 5 bases from V and 2 bases from J, with 4 bases between. Per the germline V gene, CDR1 is LNHDA and CDR2 is SQIVND (reference sequence). CDR3 in DNA: TGTGCCAGTAGTGCCACCTATAATTCACCCCTCCACTTT. Amino acid sequence: CASSATYNSPLHF.